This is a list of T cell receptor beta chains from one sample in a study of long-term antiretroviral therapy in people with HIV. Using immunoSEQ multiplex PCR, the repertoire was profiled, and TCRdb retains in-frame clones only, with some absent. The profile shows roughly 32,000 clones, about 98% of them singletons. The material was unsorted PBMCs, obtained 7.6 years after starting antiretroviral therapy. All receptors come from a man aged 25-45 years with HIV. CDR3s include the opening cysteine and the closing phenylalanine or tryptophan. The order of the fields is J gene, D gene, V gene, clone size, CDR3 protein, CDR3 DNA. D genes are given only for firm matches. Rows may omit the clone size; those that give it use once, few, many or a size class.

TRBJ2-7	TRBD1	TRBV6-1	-	CASSEGDSYYEQYF	TGTGCCAGCAGTGAAGGGGACAGTTACTACGAGCAGTACTTC
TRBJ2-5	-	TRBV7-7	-	CASSLAVEEETQYF	TGTGCTAGCAGCTTAGCGGTCGAAGAAGAGACCCAGTACTTC
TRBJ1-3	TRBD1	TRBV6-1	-	CASGTAGNTIYF	TGTGCCAGCGGGACAGCTGGAAACACCATATATTTT
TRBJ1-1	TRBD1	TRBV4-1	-	CASSPIPTGDTEAFF	TGCGCCAGCAGCCCGATCCCGACAGGGGACACTGAAGCTTTCTTT
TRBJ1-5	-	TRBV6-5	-	CASSEGGGNQPQHF	TGTGCCAGCAGCGAGGGGGGCGGCAATCAGCCCCAGCATTTT
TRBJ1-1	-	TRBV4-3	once	CASSQVGLNTEAFF	TGCGCCAGCAGCCAAGTAGGGTTAAACACTGAAGCTTTCTTT
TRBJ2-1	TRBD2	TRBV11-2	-	CASSRLAGAGGEQFF	TGTGCCAGCAGCCGCCTAGCGGGGGCCGGGGGAGAGCAGTTCTTC
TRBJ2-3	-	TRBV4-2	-	CASSQDGGSDTQYF	TGTGCCAGCAGCCAAGATGGAGGGTCAGATACGCAGTATTTT
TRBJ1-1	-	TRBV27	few	CASSLSGTNEAFF	TGTGCCAGCAGTTTATCTGGGACAAATGAAGCTTTCTTT
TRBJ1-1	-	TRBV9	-	CASSAEGWGEAFF	TGTGCCAGCAGCGCCGAGGGGTGGGGAGAAGCTTTCTTT
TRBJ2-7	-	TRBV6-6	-	CASISARGSEKQYF	TGTGCCAGCATTTCTGCCAGGGGAAGCGAAAAGCAGTACTTC
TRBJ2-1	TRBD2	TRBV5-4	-	CASSPSGKSSYNEQFF	TGTGCCAGCAGCCCTAGCGGGAAGAGCTCCTACAATGAGCAGTTCTTC
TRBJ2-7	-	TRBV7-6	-	CASSLEEGRNEQYF	TGTGCCAGCAGCTTAGAAGAGGGGCGGAACGAGCAGTACTTC
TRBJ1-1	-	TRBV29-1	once	CSVTVNTEAFF	TGCAGCGTTACGGTGAACACTGAAGCTTTCTTT
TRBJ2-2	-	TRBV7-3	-	CASRGGDHTGELFF	TGTGCCAGCCGAGGGGGAGATCACACCGGGGAGCTGTTTTTT
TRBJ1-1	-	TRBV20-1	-	CSAGEDDGAFF	TGCAGTGCGGGGGAGGACGACGGGGCTTTCTTT
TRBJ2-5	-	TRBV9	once	CASSVGRERTQYF	TGTGCCAGCAGCGTAGGTAGGGAGCGGACCCAGTACTTC
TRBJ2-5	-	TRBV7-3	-	CASSASRQETQYF	TGTGCCAGCAGCGCCTCTAGGCAAGAGACCCAGTACTTC
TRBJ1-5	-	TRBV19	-	CASSPLVSESNQPQHF	TGTGCCAGTAGCCCCCTGGTGTCAGAGAGCAATCAGCCCCAGCATTTT
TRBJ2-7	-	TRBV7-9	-	CASSLVRLENNEQYF	TGTGCCAGCAGCTTAGTAAGACTAGAGAATAACGAGCAGTACTTC
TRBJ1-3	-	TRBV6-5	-	CASSYSDRPNTIYF	TGTGCCAGCAGTTACTCGGACAGACCAAACACCATATATTTT
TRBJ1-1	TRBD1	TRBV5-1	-	CASSFEDRGNTEAFF	TGCGCCAGCAGCTTTGAGGACAGGGGGAACACTGAAGCTTTCTTT
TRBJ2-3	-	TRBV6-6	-	CASSYLRGLHTQYF	TGTGCCAGCAGTTACCTACGGGGTCTACATACGCAGTATTTT
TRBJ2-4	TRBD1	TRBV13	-	CASSPFGSAYRDSKNIQYF	TGTGCCAGCTCTCCCTTCGGATCCGCTTACCGGGACAGTAAAAACATTCAGTACTTC
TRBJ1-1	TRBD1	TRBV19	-	CASTHRTGDSEAFF	TGTGCCAGTACCCATAGAACTGGGGACAGTGAAGCTTTCTTT
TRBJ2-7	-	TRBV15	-	CATSSRVRGTGEQYF	TGTGCCACCAGCAGTCGGGTCAGGGGAACGGGCGAGCAGTACTTC
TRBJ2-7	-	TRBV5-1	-	CASSWGAPTYEQYF	TGCGCCAGCAGCTGGGGGGCACCTACCTACGAGCAGTACTTC
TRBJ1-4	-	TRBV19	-	CASTQTGTNEKLFF	TGTGCCAGTACCCAGACAGGTACTAATGAAAAACTGTTTTTT
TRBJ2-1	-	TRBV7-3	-	CASSLVRRGEQFF	TGTGCCAGCAGCTTAGTTCGTCGGGGTGAGCAGTTCTTC
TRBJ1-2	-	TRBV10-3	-	CAISALGSSNYGYTF	TGTGCCATCAGCGCCCTTGGATCGTCCAACTATGGCTACACCTTC
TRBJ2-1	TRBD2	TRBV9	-	CASSVLAGSRDEQFF	TGTGCCAGCAGCGTCCTAGCGGGGTCCCGCGATGAGCAGTTCTTC
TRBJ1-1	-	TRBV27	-	CASSLKGRVRAFF	TGTGCCAGCAGTTTGAAGGGGAGGGTTCGAGCTTTCTTT
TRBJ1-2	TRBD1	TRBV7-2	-	CASSQRTGEVGYTF	TGTGCCAGCAGCCAAAGGACAGGGGAGGTTGGCTACACCTTC
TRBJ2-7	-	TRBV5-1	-	CASSLGSTGGVYEQYF	TGCGCCAGCAGCTTGGGGTCGACAGGAGGAGTCTACGAGCAGTACTTC
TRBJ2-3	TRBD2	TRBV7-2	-	CASSVELAGGPLGTDTQYF	TGTGCCAGCAGCGTAGAACTAGCGGGGGGGCCTTTAGGCACAGATACGCAGTATTTT
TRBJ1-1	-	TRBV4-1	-	CASSQEGGTMNTEAFF	TGCGCCAGCAGCCAAGAAGGGGGGACAATGAACACTGAAGCTTTCTTT
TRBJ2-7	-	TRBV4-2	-	CASSQTRDEQYF	TGTGCCAGCAGCCAAACTAGAGACGAGCAGTACTTC
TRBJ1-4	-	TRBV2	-	CASGLGPKEKLFF	TGTGCCAGCGGGTTGGGGCCTAAGGAAAAACTGTTTTTT
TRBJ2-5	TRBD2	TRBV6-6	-	CASSYSGLAGEETQYF	TGTGCCAGCAGTTACTCGGGACTAGCGGGGGAAGAGACCCAGTACTTC
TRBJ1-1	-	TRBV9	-	CASSVGVQNTEAFF	TGTGCCAGCAGCGTTGGGGTCCAGAACACTGAAGCTTTCTTT
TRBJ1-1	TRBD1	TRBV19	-	CASSPWTGPYEAFF	TGTGCCAGTAGTCCTTGGACAGGGCCATATGAAGCTTTCTTT
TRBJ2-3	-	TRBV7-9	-	CASSLAGPDTQYF	TGTGCCAGCAGCTTGGCAGGGCCAGATACGCAGTATTTT
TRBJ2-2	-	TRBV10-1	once	CASSGRGITGELFF	TGCGCCAGCAGTGGCCGGGGAATTACCGGGGAGCTGTTTTTT
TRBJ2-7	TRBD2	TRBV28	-	CASSEAGAHLGQYF	TGTGCCAGCAGCGAAGCGGGGGCCCACCTTGGGCAGTACTTC
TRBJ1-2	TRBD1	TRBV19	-	CASSRGPGYGYTF	TGTGCCAGTTCCAGGGGGCCCGGCTATGGCTACACCTTC